This T cell receptor (beta chain) was documented in a study of post-analysis software for immune sequencing data. Points from the study as a whole: Samples from one preparation batch, clustered by F measure, grouped strongly together. Those with multiple sclerosis, the patient group, showed significantly lower normalized Chao1 diversity than controls. In patients, TRBV5-6, TRBV5-1 and TRBV20-1 belonged to 4 or 5 TRBV segments found more frequently than in controls.

A note on this clonotype: What it binds is unknown.

V lost 3 bases, J lost 1 base, and 7 bases stayed unmatched. This CDR3 comprises 17 residues. Presence of unique molecular identifiers characterized the TCR beta cDNA libraries. TCRdb analysed the PCR reads with MiXCR anew, one entry per CDR3 protein. The sample lists hundreds of thousands of distinct CDR3 sequences, roughly 30% occurring once. The V gene is TRBV12-3 or TRBV12-4, the J gene TRBJ2-3; 10 positions agree with TRBD2. The sequenced material came from blood. The source is a girl aged 10 to 17 with multiple sclerosis. The CDR3 DNA follows: TGTGCCAGCAGTTTGCTAGCGGGGGCCGAGGGCACAGATACGCAGTATTTT. Translated, it gives CASSLLAGAEGTDTQYF.